What follows are 11 T cell receptor beta chains derived from one specimen sequenced in a study of blood T cell repertoires in COVID-19. Produced via immunoSEQ multiplex PCR; TCRdb's table is partial and in-frame only. The table has 160,000 or so clones, roughly 80% seen once. Sequenced: peripheral blood. These receptors all come from a woman of 80 years or more with acute or convalescent COVID-19.

This clone was seen more than once but under ten times. The J gene is TRBJ1-4, the V gene TRBV6-5; the D gene is possibly TRBD1 (6 bases). The V and J ends lost 6 bases and 5 bases respectively, with 13 bases between them. This CDR3 is built from 14 residues. From germline, CDR1 is MNHEY and CDR2 SVGAGI. The CDR3 sequence: CASRGTRTNEKLFF. The CDR3 nucleotides are TGTGCCAGCAGAGGGACAAGGACGAATGAAAAACTGTTTTTT.

V usage is TRBV30 and J usage is TRBJ1-2; a possible D gene is TRBD1 (5 bases). V lost 1 base and J lost 12, with 18 bases in between. The germline CDR1 and CDR2 sequences are GTSNPN and SVGIG (reference sequence). This CDR3 region has 13 residues. For the CDR3, the DNA is TGTGCCTGGAGTGGAAGTACAGGCTTGATCCACACCTTC. Translating it yields CAWSGSTGLIHTF. The variable domain in full, completed from reference TRBV30 and TRBJ1-2, reads SQTIHQWPATLVQPVGSPLSLECTVEGTSNPNLYWYRQAAGRGLQLLFYSVGIGQISSEVPQNLSASRPQDRQFILSSKKLLLSDSGFYLCAWSGSTGLIHTFGSGTRLTVV.

The V call is TRBV7-2, the J call TRBJ2-3; 10 bases fit TRBD2. The junction had 1 base not matched to a gene; V was cut back by 7 bases and J by 0 bases. From germline, CDR1 is SGHTA and CDR2 FQGNSA. The CDR3 is 14 residues long. CDR3: CASTSGGSTDTQYF. Here the CDR3 DNA reads TGTGCCAGCACTAGCGGGGGAAGCACAGATACGCAGTATTTT.

This clone has just one count. The chain combines TRBV5-1 with TRBJ1-2; 10 bases agree with TRBD1. Germline V lookup: CDR1 SGHRS, CDR2 YFSETQ. J was trimmed by 3 bases and V by 3 bases; bases with no gene match: 5. The CDR3 sequence is 15 residues long. The CDR3: CASSSGQGEYYGYTF. CDR3 in DNA: TGCGCCAGCAGCTCCGGACAGGGGGAATACTATGGCTACACCTTC.

This sequence joins TRBV6-5 and TRBJ1-6; 7 bases are shared with TRBD1. Looked up from germline, CDR1 is MNHEY and CDR2 is SVGAGI. The V gene end was trimmed by 5 bases and the J gene end by 7 bases; junction bases not matched to a gene: 5. The CDR3 sequence is 14 residues long. The chain's CDR3 is CASSRQGGNSPLHF. CDR3 in DNA: TGTGCCAGCAGTAGACAGGGTGGGAATTCACCCCTCCACTTT.

The chain links TRBV28 to TRBJ2-2; 7 positions match TRBD2. The CDR3 is made up of 17 amino acids. CDR1 and CDR2 (germline): MDHEN, SYDVKM. J lost 7 bases, V lost 4 bases, and 15 bases had no gene match. The chain's CDR3 is CASSWPLASTRGGELFF. The CDR3 DNA follows: TGTGCCAGCAGTTGGCCACTAGCGAGCACGAGGGGCGGGGAGCTGTTTTTT.

The rearrangement joins TRBV5-1 to TRBJ1-2; 8 bases fit TRBD1. Looked up from germline, CDR1 is SGHRS and CDR2 is YFSETQ. This CDR3 comprises 14 residues. V was pared by 4 bases and J by 4 bases, with 6 bases of the junction left unmatched. CDR3 in DNA: TGCGCCAGCAGCCTCCGGACAGGGCCCTATGGCTACACCTTC. It codes for CASSLRTGPYGYTF.

This clone has a single count. The V gene is TRBV10-1, the J gene TRBJ2-5; no clear D gene. The CDR3 runs to 13 residues. With 1 base removed from V and 5 bases from J, the gap between germline ends came to 8 bases. Germline CDR1 reads WNHNN; CDR2 reads SYGVQD (reference sequence). The CDR3 coding sequence is TGCGCCAGCAGTGAGTTAGTCTCGGAGACCCAGTACTTC. This sequence encodes CASSELVSETQYF.

The rearrangement joins TRBV7-8 to TRBJ1-1; TRBD1 matches at 7 bases. After removal of 0 bases from V and 10 bases from J, the junction contained 2 bases not matched to a gene. This CDR3 is built from 12 residues. Germline CDR1 is SGHVS and CDR2 is FQNEAQ. CDR3 sequence: CASSLAGQTAFF. The CDR3 DNA sequence: TGTGCCAGCAGCTTAGCGGGACAGACAGCTTTCTTT. Based on the CDR3 plus reference TRBV7-8 and TRBJ1-1, the full variable domain is GAGVSQSPRYKVAKRGQDVALRCDPISGHVSLFWYQQALGQGPEFLTYFQNEAQLDKSGLPSDRFFAERPEGSVSTLKIQRTQQEDSAVYLCASSLAGQTAFFGQGTRLTVV.

This clone was detected a few times. V gene TRBV7-9 combines with J gene TRBJ1-4; no firm D call. V was shortened by 6 bases and J by 0 bases, with 8 bases between the two germline ends. The length of the CDR3 is 14 residues. Per germline, CDR1 SEHNR and CDR2 FQNEAQ (reference sequence). CDR3 bases: TGTGCCAGCAGTCGTGAGACAACTAATGAAAAACTGTTTTTT. Protein: CASSRETTNEKLFF. The full variable domain, with the rest looked up from reference TRBV7-9 and TRBJ1-4, is DTGVSQNPRHKITKRGQNVTFRCDPISEHNRLYWYRQTLGQGPEFLTYFQNEAQLEKSRLLSDRFSAERPKGSFSTLEIQRTEQGDSAMYLCASSRETTNEKLFFGSGTQLSVL.

V gene TRBV19 combines with J gene TRBJ1-1; D might be TRBD1 (6 bases). Germline lookup yields CDR1 LNHDA and CDR2 SQIVND (reference sequence). V was shortened by 5 bases and J by 1 base, with 11 bases between the two germline ends. The CDR3 is 14 residues long. CDR3 protein: CASSPLDRNTEAFF. CDR3 DNA: TGTGCCAGTAGTCCCCTGGACAGGAACACTGAAGCTTTCTTT.